This is a list of T cell receptor beta chains from one sample in a study of shared clonotypes between healthy human individuals. Sequencing used immunoSEQ multiplex PCR; TCRdb keeps in-frame clones, though not all of them. The table lists more than 1.2 million clones, just under 99% of them singletons. Sequencing used naive CD4+ T cells sorted from blood. The receptors derive from a man aged 25-40 years in good health. The CDR3 runs from the conserved cysteine through the conserved F or W. A D gene is named only where the DNA matches it firmly. The listing skips clone size in some rows; elsewhere it reads once, few, many or a size class.

v_call: TRBV5-5; j_call: TRBJ1-5; clone_size: .; d_call: .; cdr3_nt: TGTGCCAGCAGCTTAACTTCATCGGGTCAGCCCCAGCATTTT; cdr3_aa: CASSLTSSGQPQHF
v_call: TRBV2; j_call: TRBJ1-2; clone_size: .; d_call: .; cdr3_nt: TGTGCCAGCAGTGAAGCCGGCCGGGTAAAGGGCTACACCTTC; cdr3_aa: CASSEAGRVKGYTF
v_call: TRBV7-2; j_call: TRBJ2-5; clone_size: once; d_call: .; cdr3_nt: TGTGCCAGCAGCTCGGGACTCCTGGGGGAGACCCAGTACTTC; cdr3_aa: CASSSGLLGETQYF
v_call: TRBV5-1; j_call: TRBJ2-7; clone_size: .; d_call: TRBD1; cdr3_nt: TGCGCCAGCAGCTTGGGGGACAGGGTGTCCTACGAGCAGTACTTC; cdr3_aa: CASSLGDRVSYEQYF
v_call: TRBV9; j_call: TRBJ2-1; clone_size: .; d_call: TRBD2; cdr3_nt: TGTGCCAGCAGCGTAGATGGGGGACTAGCTAGACCTCAGCAGTTCTTC; cdr3_aa: CASSVDGGLARPQQFF
v_call: TRBV18; j_call: TRBJ2-1; clone_size: .; d_call: .; cdr3_nt: TGTGCCAGCTCACCTTCGCAGGGTATTCATCCGACCTACAATGAGCAGTTCTTC; cdr3_aa: CASSPSQGIHPTYNEQFF
v_call: TRBV19; j_call: TRBJ1-5; clone_size: .; d_call: TRBD1; cdr3_nt: TGTGCCAGTAGTCCTCGGACAGGGGGCAATCAGCCCCAGCATTTT; cdr3_aa: CASSPRTGGNQPQHF
v_call: TRBV19; j_call: TRBJ1-5; clone_size: .; d_call: TRBD1; cdr3_nt: TGTGCCAGTCACAGAGCACCCTCGGACAGGTTGAGGAATAGCAATCAGCCCCAGCATTTT; cdr3_aa: CASHRAPSDRLRNSNQPQHF
v_call: TRBV9; j_call: TRBJ1-1; clone_size: .; d_call: .; cdr3_nt: TGTGCCAGCAGCCCACAGACAAGTGAAGCTTTCTTT; cdr3_aa: CASSPQTSEAFF
v_call: TRBV28; j_call: TRBJ1-2; clone_size: .; d_call: .; cdr3_nt: TGTGCCAGCAGTACCCTGAGTGGCTACACCTTC; cdr3_aa: CASSTLSGYTF
v_call: TRBV18; j_call: TRBJ1-3; clone_size: .; d_call: .; cdr3_nt: TGTGCCAGCTCACCACCCAGTTCCTTCTGGTCTGGAAACACCATATATTTT; cdr3_aa: CASSPPSSFWSGNTIYF
v_call: TRBV11-2; j_call: TRBJ2-7; clone_size: .; d_call: .; cdr3_nt: TGTGCCAGCAGCTTAGTGGCGCCCATCCTACAGCCGACCTACGAGCAGTACTTC; cdr3_aa: CASSLVAPILQPTYEQYF
v_call: TRBV28; j_call: TRBJ1-1; clone_size: once; d_call: .; cdr3_nt: TGTGCCAGCACCCAAAAAAGGGTGGGGAACACTGAAGCTTTCTTT; cdr3_aa: CASTQKRVGNTEAFF
v_call: TRBV25-1; j_call: TRBJ2-3; clone_size: .; d_call: .; cdr3_nt: TGTGCCAGCAGTGAGTTGTGGGGGCAGTATTTT; cdr3_aa: CASSELWGQYF
v_call: TRBV10-3; j_call: TRBJ2-5; clone_size: .; d_call: .; cdr3_nt: TGTGCCATCAGTGAGTCGAGGGCGCAAGAGACCCAGTACTTC; cdr3_aa: CAISESRAQETQYF
v_call: TRBV27; j_call: TRBJ2-1; clone_size: .; d_call: .; cdr3_nt: TGTGCCAGCCGGAGATCCTACAATGAGCAGTTCTTC; cdr3_aa: CASRRSYNEQFF
v_call: TRBV4-1; j_call: TRBJ2-1; clone_size: .; d_call: TRBD2; cdr3_nt: TGCGCCAGCAGCCTCCTGGGCGGGAGGGGGGAGCAGTTCTTC; cdr3_aa: CASSLLGGRGEQFF